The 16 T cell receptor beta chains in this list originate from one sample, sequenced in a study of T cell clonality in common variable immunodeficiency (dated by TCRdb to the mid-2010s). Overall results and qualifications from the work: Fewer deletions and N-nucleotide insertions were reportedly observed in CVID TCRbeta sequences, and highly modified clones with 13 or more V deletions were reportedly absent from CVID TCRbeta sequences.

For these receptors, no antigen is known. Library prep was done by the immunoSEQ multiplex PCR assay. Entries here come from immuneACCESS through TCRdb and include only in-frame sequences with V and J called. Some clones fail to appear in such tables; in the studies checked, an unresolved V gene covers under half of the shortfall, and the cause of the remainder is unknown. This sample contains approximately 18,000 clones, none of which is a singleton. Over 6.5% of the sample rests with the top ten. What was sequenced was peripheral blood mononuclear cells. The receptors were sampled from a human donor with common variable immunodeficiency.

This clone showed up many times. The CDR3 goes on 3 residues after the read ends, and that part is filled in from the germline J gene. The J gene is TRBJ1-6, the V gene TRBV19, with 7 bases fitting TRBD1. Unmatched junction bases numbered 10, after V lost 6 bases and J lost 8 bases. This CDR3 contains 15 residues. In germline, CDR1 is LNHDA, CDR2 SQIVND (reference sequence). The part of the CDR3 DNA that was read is TGTGCCAGTAGGCCATACGACAGGGCGGATTCACCC. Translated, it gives CASRPYDRADSP. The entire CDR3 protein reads CASRPYDRADSPLHF.

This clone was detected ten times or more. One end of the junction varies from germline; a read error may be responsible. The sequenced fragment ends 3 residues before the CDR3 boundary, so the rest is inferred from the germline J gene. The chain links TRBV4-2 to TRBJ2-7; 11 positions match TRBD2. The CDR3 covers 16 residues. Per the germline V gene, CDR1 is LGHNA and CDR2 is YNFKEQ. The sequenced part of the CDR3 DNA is TGCGCCAGCAGCCAAGATCTGGGGACTAGCGGCTACGAG. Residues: CASSQDLGTSGYE. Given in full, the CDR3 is CASSQDLGTSGYEQYF.

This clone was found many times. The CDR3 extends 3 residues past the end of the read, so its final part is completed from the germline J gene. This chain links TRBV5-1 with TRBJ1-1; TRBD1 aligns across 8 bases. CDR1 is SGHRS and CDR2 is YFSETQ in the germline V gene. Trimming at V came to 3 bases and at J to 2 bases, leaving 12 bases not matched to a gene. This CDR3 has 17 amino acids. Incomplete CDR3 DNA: TGCGCCAGCAGCTCGCCGCGTAGCGGGACAGGTAACACTGAA. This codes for CASSSPRSGTGNTE. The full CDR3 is CASSSPRSGTGNTEAFF.

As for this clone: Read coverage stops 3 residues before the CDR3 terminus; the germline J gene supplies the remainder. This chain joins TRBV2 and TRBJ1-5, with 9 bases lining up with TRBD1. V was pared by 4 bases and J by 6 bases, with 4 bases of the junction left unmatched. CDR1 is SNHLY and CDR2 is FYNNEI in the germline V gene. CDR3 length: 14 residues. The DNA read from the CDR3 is TGTGCCAGCAGTGGAACAGGGGGCGGTCAGCCC. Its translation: CASSGTGGGQP. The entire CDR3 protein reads CASSGTGGGQPQHF. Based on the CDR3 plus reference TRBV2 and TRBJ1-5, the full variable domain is EPEVTQTPSHQVTQMGQEVILRCVPISNHLYFYWYRQILGQKVEFLVSFYNNEISEKSEIFDDQFSVERPDGSNFTLKIRSTKLEDSAMYFCASSGTGGGQPQHFGDGTRLSIL.

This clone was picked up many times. The part of the CDR3 DNA that was read is TGCAGTGCTAGCGCCGGGACAGGGGCCTACGAG. It translates to CSASAGTGAYE. The CDR3, in full, reads CSASAGTGAYEQYF. V gene TRBV20-1 combines with J gene TRBJ2-7; 10 bases fit TRBD1. The read ends 3 residues shy of where the CDR3 ends; the end is completed using the germline J gene. The J segment lost 2 bases and the V segment lost 3 bases, leaving 4 bases of the junction unmatched. The CDR3 loop spans 14 amino acids. Germline CDR1 reads DFQATT; CDR2 reads SNEGSKA (reference sequence).

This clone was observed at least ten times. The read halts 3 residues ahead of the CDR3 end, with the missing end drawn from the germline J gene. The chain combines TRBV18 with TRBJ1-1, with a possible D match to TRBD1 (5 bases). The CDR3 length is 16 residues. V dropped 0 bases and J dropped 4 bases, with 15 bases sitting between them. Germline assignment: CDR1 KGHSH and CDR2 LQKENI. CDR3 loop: CASSPPEGKGLTEAFF. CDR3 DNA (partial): TGTGCCAGCTCACCACCGGAGGGGAAGGGGCTCACTGAA.

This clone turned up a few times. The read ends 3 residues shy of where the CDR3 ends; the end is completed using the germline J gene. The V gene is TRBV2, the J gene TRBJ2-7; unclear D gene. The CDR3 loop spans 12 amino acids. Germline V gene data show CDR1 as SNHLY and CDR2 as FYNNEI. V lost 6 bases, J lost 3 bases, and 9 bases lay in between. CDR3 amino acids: CASSPSSYEQYF. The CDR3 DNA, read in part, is TGTGCCAGCAGCCCATCCAGCTACGAG. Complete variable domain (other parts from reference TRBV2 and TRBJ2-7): EPEVTQTPSHQVTQMGQEVILRCVPISNHLYFYWYRQILGQKVEFLVSFYNNEISEKSEIFDDQFSVERPDGSNFTLKIRSTKLEDSAMYFCASSPSSYEQYFGPGTRLTVT.

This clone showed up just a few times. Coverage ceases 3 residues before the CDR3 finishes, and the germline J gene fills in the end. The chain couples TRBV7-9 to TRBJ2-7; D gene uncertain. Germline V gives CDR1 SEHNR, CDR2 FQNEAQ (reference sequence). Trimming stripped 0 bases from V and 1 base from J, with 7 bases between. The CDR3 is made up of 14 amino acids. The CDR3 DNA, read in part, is TGTGCCAGCAGCTTAGCGCCCGGGTCCTACGAG. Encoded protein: CASSLAPGSYE. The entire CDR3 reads CASSLAPGSYEQYF.

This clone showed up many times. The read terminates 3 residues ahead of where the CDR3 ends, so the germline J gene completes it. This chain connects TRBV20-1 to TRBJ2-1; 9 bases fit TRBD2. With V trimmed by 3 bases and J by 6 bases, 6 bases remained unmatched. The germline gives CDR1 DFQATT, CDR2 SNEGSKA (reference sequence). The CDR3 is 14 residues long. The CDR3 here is CSASTSGGPNEQFF. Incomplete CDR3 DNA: TGCAGTGCTAGTACCAGCGGGGGGCCCAATGAG.

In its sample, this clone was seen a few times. The CDR3 reads CASSLRTRYQETQYF. The CDR3 DNA, read in part, is TGTGCCAGCAGCTTAAGGACTAGGTACCAAGAGACC. This rearrangement joins TRBV13 to TRBJ2-5; 7 bases align to TRBD2. The CDR3 end is not reached by the read, which stops 3 residues before it; the germline J gene fills it in. The CDR3 runs 15 residues. V shed 2 bases, J shed 0 bases, and the junction held 3 bases outside the gene matches. Germline values: CDR1 PRHDT, CDR2 FYEKMQ (reference sequence).

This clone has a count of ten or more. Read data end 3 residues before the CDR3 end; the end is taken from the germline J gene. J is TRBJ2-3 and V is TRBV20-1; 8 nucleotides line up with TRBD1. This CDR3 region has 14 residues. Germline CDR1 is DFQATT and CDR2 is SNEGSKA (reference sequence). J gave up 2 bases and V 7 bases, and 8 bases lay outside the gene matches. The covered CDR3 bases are TGCAGTGGACGGGACAGGAGGCACACAGATACG. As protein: CSGRDRRHTDT. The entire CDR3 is CSGRDRRHTDTQYF.

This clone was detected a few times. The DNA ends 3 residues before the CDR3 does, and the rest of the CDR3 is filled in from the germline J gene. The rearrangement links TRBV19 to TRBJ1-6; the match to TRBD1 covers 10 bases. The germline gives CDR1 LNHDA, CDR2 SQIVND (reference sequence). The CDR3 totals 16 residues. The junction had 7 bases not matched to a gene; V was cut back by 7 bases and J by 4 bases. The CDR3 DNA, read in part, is TGTGCCAGTAATCGACAGGGGGCTCGATATAATTCACCC. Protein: CASNRQGARYNSP. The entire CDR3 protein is CASNRQGARYNSPLHF.

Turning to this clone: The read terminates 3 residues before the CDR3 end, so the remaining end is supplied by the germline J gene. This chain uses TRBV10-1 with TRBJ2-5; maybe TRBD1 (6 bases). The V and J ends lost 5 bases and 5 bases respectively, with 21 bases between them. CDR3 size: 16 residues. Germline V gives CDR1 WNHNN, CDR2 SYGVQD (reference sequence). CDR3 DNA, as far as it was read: TGCGCCAGCAGTACCATTACCGGGACAATCAGGGAGACC. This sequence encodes CASSTITGTIRET. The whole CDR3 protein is CASSTITGTIRETQYF.

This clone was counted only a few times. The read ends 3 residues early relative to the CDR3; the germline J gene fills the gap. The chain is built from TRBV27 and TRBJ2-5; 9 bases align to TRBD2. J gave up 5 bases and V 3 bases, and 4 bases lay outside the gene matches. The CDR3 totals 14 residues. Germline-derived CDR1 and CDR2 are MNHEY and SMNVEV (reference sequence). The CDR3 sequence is CASSFGGGAETQYF. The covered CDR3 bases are TGTGCCAGCAGTTTCGGCGGGGGGGCGGAGACC.

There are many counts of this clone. Partial CDR3 DNA: TGCAGCGTTGCCCTACAGACAGGGGGGTACGAG. Translation: CSVALQTGGYE. Given in full, the CDR3 is CSVALQTGGYEQYF. The V and J genes are TRBV29-1 and TRBJ2-7; 9 nucleotides agree with TRBD1. The DNA ends 3 residues before the CDR3 does, and the rest of the CDR3 is filled in from the germline J gene. J lost 4 bases, V lost 4 bases, and 8 bases had no gene match. This CDR3 has 14 residues. Per the germline V gene, CDR1 is SQVTM and CDR2 is ANQGSEA.

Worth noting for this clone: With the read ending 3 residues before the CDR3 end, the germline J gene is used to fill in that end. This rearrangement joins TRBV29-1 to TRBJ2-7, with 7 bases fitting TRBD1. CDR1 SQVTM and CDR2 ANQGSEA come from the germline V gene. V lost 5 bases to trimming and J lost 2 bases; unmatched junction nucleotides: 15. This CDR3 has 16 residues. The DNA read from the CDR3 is TGCAGCGTTTTTGGATCCTGGACAGGAGTTGCCTACGAG. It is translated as CSVFGSWTGVAYE. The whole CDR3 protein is CSVFGSWTGVAYEQYF.